These 2 T cell receptor beta chains share one sample of origin, sequenced in a study of T cell changes during pregnancy in multiple sclerosis. Method: immunoSEQ multiplex PCR; TCRdb's copy keeps in-frame clones and lacks some. The sample yields tens of thousands of clones, approximately 94% seen once. Sequenced material: CD4+ T cells from peripheral blood mononuclear cells, taken before pregnancy. The source of these receptors is a female donor with multiple sclerosis, enrolled in a pregnancy study.

The chain links TRBV5-6 to TRBJ2-5; D unresolved. The CDR3 extends over 12 amino acids. Per germline, CDR1 SGHDT and CDR2 YYEEEE. Trimming shortened V by 1 base and J by 5 bases, and 6 bases separated the two germline ends. The CDR3 protein is CASSLSTETQYF. The DNA of the CDR3 is TGTGCCAGCAGCTTGAGCACCGAGACCCAGTACTTC. Drawing the rest from reference TRBV5-6 and TRBJ2-5, the complete variable domain is DAGVTQSPTHLIKTRGQQVTLRCSPKSGHDTVSWYQQALGQGPQFIFQYYEEEERQRGNFPDRFSGHQFPNYSSELNVNALLLGDSALYLCASSLSTETQYFGPGTRLLVL.

A few counts support this clone. The chain is built from TRBV18 and TRBJ1-1; 8 nucleotides align to TRBD1. This CDR3 region has 17 residues. V trimming: 3 bases; J trimming: 3 bases; junction bases outside the gene matches: 12. Germline values: CDR1 KGHSH, CDR2 LQKENI. The CDR3 is CASSPAPSQGVHTEAFF. The DNA for the CDR3 is TGTGCCAGCTCACCGGCCCCATCACAGGGGGTACACACTGAAGCTTTCTTT. Together with reference TRBV18 and TRBJ1-1, the CDR3 gives the full variable domain: NAGVMQNPRHLVRRRGQEARLRCSPMKGHSHVYWYRQLPEEGLKFMVYLQKENIIDESGMPKERFSAEFPKEGPSILRIQQVVRGDSAAYFCASSPAPSQGVHTEAFFGQGTRLTVV.